This T cell receptor (beta chain) was captured by sequencing in a study of glioma-infiltrating T cells after dendritic cell vaccination. About the study: Dendritic cell vaccination trial patients had either newly diagnosed or recurrent glioblastoma. The vaccine used monocyte-derived dendritic cells pulsed overnight with autologous tumor lysate. Patients received autologous tumor lysate-pulsed dendritic cell vaccination between about 2003 and 2013.

Primers: 60 V beta forward and 13 J beta reverse. The data were produced by immunoSEQ multiplex PCR, yet TCRdb's version contains in-frame clones alone and is incomplete. The sample lists around 32,000 clones, more than 85% occurring once. Remarks on this clone: Other nucleotide sequences from this sample produce the same CDR3.

CDR3 length: 12 residues. Germline-derived CDR1 and CDR2 are SNHLY and FYNNEI. The V segment lost 6 bases and the J segment 3 bases; nucleotides outside the gene matches: 2. This clonotype originated in a human donor with glioblastoma. The chain has TRBV2 and TRBJ2-7; TRBD1 matches 7 bases. The sample consisted of blood, taken before dendritic cell vaccination. For the CDR3, the DNA is TGTGCCAGCAGCCGGGACAGCTACGAGCAGTACTTC. As protein: CASSRDSYEQYF.